The TCR beta chain described here comes from a study of cytomegalovirus exposure and HLA in healthy donors. This clone was detected a few times. Its antigen remains unknown. The donors were members of the validation cohort, which comprised 100 to 150 subjects and was separate from the first cohort of 730 or so subjects. Whole-study results and caveats: The investigators catalogued some 160 TCR beta chains as cytomegalovirus-associated.

TCRdb's copy holds only in-frame clones and misses some; the assay was immunoSEQ multiplex PCR. Here the sample spans about 150,000 clones, around 93% being singletons. Looked up from germline, CDR1 is DFQATT and CDR2 is SNEGSKA (reference sequence). V lost 1 base, J lost 6 bases, and 6 bases lay in between. The CDR3 consists of 11 residues. This receptor was identified in a man aged 18 to 29 in good health and CMV-seropositive. This chain uses TRBV20-1 with TRBJ1-1; no definite D call. Sequencing was done on a sample of PBMCs. Here the CDR3 DNA reads TGCAGTGCTAGAGTTGCAGCTGAAGCTTTCTTT. It is translated as CSARVAAEAFF.